The sequence of this T cell receptor (beta chain) was determined in a study of shared clonotypes between healthy human individuals. Study-level findings and limits: The four-donor shared clonotypes exceeded non-shared clonotypes in generation probability, with non-shared ones scoring lower. Represented diversity (both genetic and exposure-history) was limited by the small number of donors.

The CDR3 has 15 residues. The V gene lost 5 bases and the J gene lost 6 bases, with 17 bases spanning the gap. Germline CDR1 and CDR2: MNHEY and SMNVEV (reference sequence). In the case of this clone: The antigen is undetermined.

Naive CD8 cells comprised CD45RO-negative, CCR7-positively selected cells, excluding terminally differentiated effector memory CD45RA+ cells. Original data processing: Owing to the provision of junction-only sequences devoid of quality scores by immunoSEQ, filtering differed. Generated by immunoSEQ multiplex PCR, the TCRdb table keeps only in-frame clones and is missing some. D and trimming come from the DNA, and the V and J calls and clone size come from that table. The sample yields approximately 720,000 clones, 90% to 95% seen once. Sample: naive CD8+ T cells sorted from blood. J is TRBJ1-5 and V is TRBV27; no firm D call. This sequence was found in a man between 25 and 39 years old in good health. For the CDR3, the DNA is TGTGCCAGCAGTCGGGAAGGAATCCTTCCTCAGCCCCAGCATTTT. Residues: CASSREGILPQPQHF.